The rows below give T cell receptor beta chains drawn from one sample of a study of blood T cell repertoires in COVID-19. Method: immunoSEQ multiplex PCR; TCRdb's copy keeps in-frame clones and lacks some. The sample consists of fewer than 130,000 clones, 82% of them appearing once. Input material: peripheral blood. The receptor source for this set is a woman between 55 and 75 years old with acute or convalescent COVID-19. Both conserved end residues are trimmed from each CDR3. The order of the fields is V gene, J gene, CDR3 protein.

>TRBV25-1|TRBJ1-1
ASREEGSTEAF
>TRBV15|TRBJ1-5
ATSRAPDQPQH
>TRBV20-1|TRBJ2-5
SASWGLKETQY
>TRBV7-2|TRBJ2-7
ASRQGRGRGGSYEQY
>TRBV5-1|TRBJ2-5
ASSFGQETQY
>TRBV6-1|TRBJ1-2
ASSALDRAGDYGYT
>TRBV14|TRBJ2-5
ASSLGLLQETQY
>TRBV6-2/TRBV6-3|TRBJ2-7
ASSPGKPGGYPYEQY
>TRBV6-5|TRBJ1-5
ASSLRGWSQPQH
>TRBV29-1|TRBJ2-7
STGWGQTYEQY
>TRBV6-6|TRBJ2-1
ASSPERGRTYNEQF
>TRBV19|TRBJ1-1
ASNPRVGTEAF
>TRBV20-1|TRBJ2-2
SASALTPGGELF
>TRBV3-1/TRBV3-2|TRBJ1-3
ASSQRTGPGNTIY
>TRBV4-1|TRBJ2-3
ASSQGADTQY
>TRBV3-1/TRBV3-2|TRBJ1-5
ASSQDQGLNQPQH
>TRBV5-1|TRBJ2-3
ASSPLGLTSDTQY
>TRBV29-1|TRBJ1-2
SALDRDGYT
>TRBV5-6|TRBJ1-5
ASSRRVAAQPQH
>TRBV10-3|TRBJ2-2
AISESTQGDTGELF
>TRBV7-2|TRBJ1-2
ASSTQTVNYGYT
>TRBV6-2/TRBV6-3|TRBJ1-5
ASSYAGGNQPQH
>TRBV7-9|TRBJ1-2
ASSAGTGLYGYT
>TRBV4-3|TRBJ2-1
ASSQDTSGLAGGLYEQF
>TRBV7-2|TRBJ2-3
ASSLAPGTDTQY
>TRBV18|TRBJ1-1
ASSPNLQQANTEAF
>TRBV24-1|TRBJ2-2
ATSDPGANTGELF
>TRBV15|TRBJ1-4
ATSRGGTQGEKLF
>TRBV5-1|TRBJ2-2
ASSLVTGGRELF